Following are 14 T cell receptor beta chains from one sample sequenced in a study of technical replicates of blood from several donors. TCRdb's copy holds only in-frame clones and misses some; the assay was immunoSEQ multiplex PCR. The table has tens of thousands of clones, approximately 94% seen once; the top ten hold 3%. The sequenced material came from PBMCs. The receptors were sampled from a human donor in good health. Some clones in this sample may be carry-over from other donors' samples.

The J gene is TRBJ1-1, the V gene TRBV2; 7 positions match TRBD1. Per the germline V gene, CDR1 is SNHLY and CDR2 is FYNNEI. The CDR3 runs 14 residues. V shed 6 bases and J 3 bases; nucleotides not matched to a gene: 7. The CDR3 region is CASRDTGEYTEAFF. In DNA, the CDR3 is TGTGCCAGCAGAGACACAGGGGAGTACACTGAAGCTTTCTTT.

This clone was counted only a few times. The chain links TRBV6-6 to TRBJ2-3, with 12 bases matching TRBD1. The CDR3 runs to 15 residues. Trimming took 5 bases from V and 6 from J; bases not matched to a gene: 6. Germline values: CDR1 MNHNY, CDR2 SVGAGI (reference sequence). The CDR3 DNA reads as TGTGCCAGCAGTCCAGGGACAGGGGGCTTGGATACGCAGTATTTT. It is translated as CASSPGTGGLDTQYF.

The chain carries TRBV6-5 and TRBJ2-3; 7 bases agree with TRBD1. The CDR3 length is 15 residues. Trimming removed 2 bases from V and 6 bases from J; junction bases left unmatched: 8. Germline CDR1 and CDR2: MNHEY and SVGAGI. The CDR3: CASSYRQGLTDTQYF. DNA of the CDR3: TGTGCCAGCAGTTACAGACAGGGCCTGACGGATACGCAGTATTTT.

This sequence joins TRBV29-1 and TRBJ2-1, with D possibly being TRBD1 (6 bases). Per germline, CDR1 SQVTM and CDR2 ANQGSEA. CDR3 length: 13 residues. V shed 4 bases and J shed 6 bases, with 13 bases lying between them. CDR3 sequence reads: CSVGVTGRNEQFF. CDR3 coding DNA: TGCAGCGTTGGAGTGACAGGACGCAATGAGCAGTTCTTC.

CDR3 sequence reads: CASSLGPGQNSYEQYF. The DNA of the CDR3 is TGTGCCAGCAGCTTGGGCCCCGGACAAAACTCCTACGAGCAGTACTTC. The chain couples TRBV5-8 to TRBJ2-7; possible D gene TRBD1, 5 bases. The length of the CDR3 is 16 residues. V gave up 0 bases and J gave up 0 bases, with 13 bases separating them. Germline CDR1 SGHTS, CDR2 YDEGEE.

The sample holds a few counts of this clone. V and J are TRBV21-1 and TRBJ2-7; no DNA check was done on the table's D call, TRBD2. TRBV21-1 is labeled a pseudogene. CDR3 size: 14 residues. CDR3 sequence reads: CASNLGLANYEQYF. DNA for the CDR3: TGTGCCAGCAACCTCGGACTAGCCAACTACGAGCAGTACTTC.

V usage is TRBV4-3 and J usage is TRBJ2-2; D remains ambiguous. Germline values: CDR1 LGHNA, CDR2 YSLEER. The CDR3 contains 13 residues. With 2 bases removed from V and 6 bases from J, the gap between germline ends came to 7 bases. CDR3 sequence reads: CASSQSVAGELFF. In nucleotides, the CDR3 is TGCGCCAGCAGCCAATCTGTCGCCGGGGAGCTGTTTTTT.

V gene TRBV18 combines with J gene TRBJ2-4, with D tentatively TRBD2 (6 bases). CDR1 and CDR2 (germline): KGHSH, LQKENI. The CDR3 is 14 residues long. V lost 3 bases, J lost 9 bases, and 15 bases lay in between. CDR3 DNA: TGTGCCAGCTCACCGGCCTCGGGGGTCGGCATTCAGTACTTC. This sequence encodes CASSPASGVGIQYF.

The gene calls are TRBV5-1 and TRBJ2-1; a weak D match, TRBD1 (6 bases). With 1 base removed from V and 1 base from J, the gap between germline ends came to 12 bases. The length of the CDR3 is 16 residues. The V gene's germline CDR1 is SGHRS and CDR2 YFSETQ. The CDR3 DNA is TGCGCCAGCAGCTTGTGGGCAGGGGTTTCCTACAATGAGCAGTTCTTC. It is translated as CASSLWAGVSYNEQFF.

This chain connects TRBV19 to TRBJ2-7; D may be TRBD1 (6 bases). Trimming took 7 bases from V and 0 from J, leaving 13 bases between them. Germline V gives CDR1 LNHDA, CDR2 SQIVND (reference sequence). CDR3 length equals 14 residues. The DNA for the CDR3 is TGTGCCAGTACCTGGGACACAAGCTCCTACGAGCAGTACTTC. Amino acid sequence: CASTWDTSSYEQYF.

This chain links TRBV30 with TRBJ2-2; possibly TRBD1 for D (5 bases). The CDR3 totals 14 residues. Between the trimmed V and J ends, which lost 3 bases and 6 bases, there was a span of 14 bases. Germline lookup yields CDR1 GTSNPN and CDR2 SVGIG (reference sequence). The DNA of the CDR3 is TGTGCCTGGAGAAACTCCCTAGGGGCCGGGGAGCTGTTTTTT. This codes for CAWRNSLGAGELFF.

This clone has more than one count but fewer than ten. The chain joins TRBV25-1 to TRBJ1-2; D is perhaps TRBD1 (6 bases). The CDR3 runs to 12 residues. Germline CDR1 is MGHDK and CDR2 is SYGVNS. Between the trimmed V and J ends, which lost 4 bases and 8 bases, there was a span of 11 bases. CDR3 nucleotides: TGTGCCAGCAGTGGGACAGTACAAGGCTACACCTTC. Translation: CASSGTVQGYTF.

The chain employs TRBV7-9 and TRBJ1-5; perhaps TRBD1 as D (5 bases). The length of the CDR3 is 13 residues. Trimming took 1 base from V and 5 from J, leaving 6 bases between them. Germline V gives CDR1 SEHNR, CDR2 FQNEAQ (reference sequence). DNA of the CDR3: TGTGCCAGCAGCTTAGAAGGGGATCAGCCCCAGCATTTT. This codes for CASSLEGDQPQHF.

The rearrangement joins TRBV29-1 to TRBJ1-4, with 10 bases fitting TRBD1. The germline CDR1 and CDR2 sequences are SQVTM and ANQGSEA. The length of the CDR3 is 13 residues. The ends lost 6 bases at V and 6 bases at J; junction bases unmatched: 4. The CDR3 nucleotides are TGCAGCGTGGGACAGGGGTCTTATGAAAAACTGTTTTTT. This encodes CSVGQGSYEKLFF.